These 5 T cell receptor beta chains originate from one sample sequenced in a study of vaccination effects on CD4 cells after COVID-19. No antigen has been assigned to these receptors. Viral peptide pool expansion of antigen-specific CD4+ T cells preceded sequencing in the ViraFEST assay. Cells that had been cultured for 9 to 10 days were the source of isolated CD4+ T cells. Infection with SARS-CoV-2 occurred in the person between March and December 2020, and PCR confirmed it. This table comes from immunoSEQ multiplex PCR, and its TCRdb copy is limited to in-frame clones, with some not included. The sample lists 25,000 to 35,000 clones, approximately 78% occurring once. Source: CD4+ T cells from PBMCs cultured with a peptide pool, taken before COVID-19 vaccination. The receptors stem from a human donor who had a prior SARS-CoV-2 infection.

The CDR3 protein is CASSRQGGQPQHF. The CDR3 DNA reads as TGTGCCAGTAGTCGACAGGGTGGTCAGCCCCAGCATTTT. This chain links TRBV19 with TRBJ1-5; 7 nucleotides line up with TRBD1. The ends lost 5 bases at V and 6 bases at J; junction bases unmatched: 4. Per the germline V gene, CDR1 is LNHDA and CDR2 is SQIVND (reference sequence). The CDR3 runs to 13 residues.

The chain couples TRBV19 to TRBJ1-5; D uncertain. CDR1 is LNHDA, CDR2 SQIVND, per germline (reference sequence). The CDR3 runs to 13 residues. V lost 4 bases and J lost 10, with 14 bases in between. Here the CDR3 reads CASSTRVIEPQHF. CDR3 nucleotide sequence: TGTGCCAGTAGTACCCGGGTAATTGAACCCCAGCATTTT.

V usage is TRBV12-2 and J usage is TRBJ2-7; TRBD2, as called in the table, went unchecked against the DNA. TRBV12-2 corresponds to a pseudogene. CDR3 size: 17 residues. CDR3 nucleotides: TGTGCAAGTCGCTTAGCCCGAGACCTGGCTAGCGGGTTCGAGCAGTACTTC. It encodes CASRLARDLASGFEQYF.

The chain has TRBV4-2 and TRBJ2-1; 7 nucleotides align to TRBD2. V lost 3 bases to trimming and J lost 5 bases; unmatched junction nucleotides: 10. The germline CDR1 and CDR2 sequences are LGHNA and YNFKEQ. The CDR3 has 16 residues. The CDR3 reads CASSQGHDRGDNEQFF. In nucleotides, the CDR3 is TGTGCCAGCAGCCAGGGCCACGATCGGGGGGACAATGAGCAGTTCTTC.

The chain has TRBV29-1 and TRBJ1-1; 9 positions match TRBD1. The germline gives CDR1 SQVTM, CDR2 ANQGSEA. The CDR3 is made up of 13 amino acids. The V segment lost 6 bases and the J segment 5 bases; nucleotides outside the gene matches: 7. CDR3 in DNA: TGCAGCGTCCTTGGGACAGGGTTAACTGAAGCTTTCTTT. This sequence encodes CSVLGTGLTEAFF.